A selection of T cell receptor beta chains follows, all from one sample in a study of siplizumab effects on memory and regulatory T cells. TCRdb keeps only in-frame clones here, not all; method: immunoSEQ multiplex PCR. This sample has fewer than 120,000 clones, with about nine tenths found just once. Sequenced input: CD4+ T cells sorted from blood. Source of these receptors: a human donor in good health. Each CDR3 is given with its conserved first and last residue. The order of the fields is V gene, D gene, clone size, J gene, CDR3 protein, CDR3 DNA. A D gene is named only where the DNA matches it firmly. Part of the rows lack a size; the others show once, few, many or a class for expanded clones.

TRBV6-1,TRBD1,-,TRBJ1-2,CAIRGAIINYGYTF,TGTGCCATCAGGGGGGCGATAATCAACTATGGCTACACCTTC
TRBV19,TRBD2,-,TRBJ2-1,CASSIGTSGWEQFF,TGTGCCAGTAGTATCGGGACTAGCGGGTGGGAGCAGTTCTTC
TRBV7-3,TRBD2,-,TRBJ2-3,CASSPTSGVDTQYF,TGTGCCAGCAGCCCCACTAGCGGGGTAGATACGCAGTATTTT
TRBV4-1,TRBD1,-,TRBJ1-1,CASSQELQGVRSIAFF,TGCGCCAGCAGCCAAGAATTACAGGGGGTCCGCTCAATAGCTTTCTTT
TRBV9,TRBD2,-,TRBJ2-1,CASSVKLAGEREQFF,TGTGCCAGCAGCGTAAAACTAGCGGGAGAACGAGAGCAGTTCTTC
TRBV18,-,-,TRBJ2-1,CASSPGQGTRNEQFF,TGTGCCAGCTCACCGGGACAAGGTACGAGGAATGAGCAGTTCTTC
TRBV4-1,TRBD1,-,TRBJ1-1,CASSQGSGQGAVNTEAFF,TGCGCCAGCAGCCAGGGTAGCGGACAGGGGGCGGTAAACACTGAAGCTTTCTTT
TRBV6-6,-,-,TRBJ2-3,CASSLPSSPDTQYF,TGTGCCAGCAGTCTACCGTCCAGCCCAGATACGCAGTATTTT
TRBV9,TRBD2,once,TRBJ2-7,CASSVGVGGNSYEQYF,TGTGCCAGCAGCGTAGGGGTCGGGGGGAACTCCTACGAGCAGTACTTC
TRBV5-6,TRBD2,-,TRBJ2-4,CASSLPAGGQLAKNIQYF,TGTGCCAGCAGCTTGCCAGCGGGAGGTCAACTAGCCAAAAACATTCAGTACTTC
TRBV10-2,TRBD2,-,TRBJ2-4,CASSESTSGKNIQYF,TGCGCCAGCAGTGAGTCGACTAGCGGGAAAAACATTCAGTACTTC
TRBV18,-,-,TRBJ2-2,CASSPPSGTGELFF,TGTGCCAGCTCACCACCGTCGGGGACCGGGGAGCTGTTTTTT